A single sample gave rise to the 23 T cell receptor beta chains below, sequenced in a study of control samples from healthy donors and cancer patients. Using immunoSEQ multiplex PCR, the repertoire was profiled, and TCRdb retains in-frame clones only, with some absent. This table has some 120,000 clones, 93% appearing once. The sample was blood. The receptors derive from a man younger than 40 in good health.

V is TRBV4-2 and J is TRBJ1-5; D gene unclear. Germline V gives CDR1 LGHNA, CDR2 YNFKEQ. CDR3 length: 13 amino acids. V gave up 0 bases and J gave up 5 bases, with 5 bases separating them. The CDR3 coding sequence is TGTGCCAGCAGCCAAGATCCTGATCAGCCCCAGCATTTT. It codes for CASSQDPDQPQHF.

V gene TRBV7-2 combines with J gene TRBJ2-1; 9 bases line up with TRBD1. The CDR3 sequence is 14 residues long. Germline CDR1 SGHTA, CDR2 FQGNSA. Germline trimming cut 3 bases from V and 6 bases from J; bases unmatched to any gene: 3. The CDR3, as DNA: TGTGCCAGCAGCTTGGGACAGGGAGGCAATGAGCAGTTCTTC. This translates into CASSLGQGGNEQFF.

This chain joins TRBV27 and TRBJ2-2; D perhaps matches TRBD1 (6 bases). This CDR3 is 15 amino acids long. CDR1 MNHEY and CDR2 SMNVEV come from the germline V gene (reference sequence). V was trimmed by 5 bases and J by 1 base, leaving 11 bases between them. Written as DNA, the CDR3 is TGTGCCAGCAGTCCCCAGGGGTGGAACACCGGGGAGCTGTTTTTT. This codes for CASSPQGWNTGELFF.

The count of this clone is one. CDR3 amino acids: CASSRSGGEQETQYF. The CDR3 nucleotides read TGTGCCAGCAGTCGTAGCGGGGGGGAACAAGAGACCCAGTACTTC. The chain links TRBV9 to TRBJ2-5; TRBD2 agrees at 11 bases. V gave up 5 bases and J gave up 2 bases; unmatched junction bases: 5. Germline lookup yields CDR1 SGDLS and CDR2 YYNGEE. This CDR3 has 15 residues.

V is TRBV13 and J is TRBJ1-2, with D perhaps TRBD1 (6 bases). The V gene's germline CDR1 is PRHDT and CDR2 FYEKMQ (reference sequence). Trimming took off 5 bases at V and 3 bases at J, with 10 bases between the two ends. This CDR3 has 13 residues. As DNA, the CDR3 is TGTGCCAGCAGCCAAGGGGGGGACTATGGCTACACCTTC. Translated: CASSQGGDYGYTF.

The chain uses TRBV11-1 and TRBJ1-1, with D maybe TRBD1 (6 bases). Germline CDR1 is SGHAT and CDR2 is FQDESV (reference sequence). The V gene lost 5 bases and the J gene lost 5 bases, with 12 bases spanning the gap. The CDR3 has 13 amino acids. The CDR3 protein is CASSRGGGTEAFF. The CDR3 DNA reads TGTGCCAGCAGCCGAGGGGGGGGTACTGAAGCTTTCTTT.

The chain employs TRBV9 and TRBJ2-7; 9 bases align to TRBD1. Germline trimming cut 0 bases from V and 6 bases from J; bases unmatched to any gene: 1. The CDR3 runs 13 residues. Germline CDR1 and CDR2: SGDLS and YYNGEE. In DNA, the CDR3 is TGTGCCAGCAGCGTAGAGGACAGGGGCGAGCAGTACTTC. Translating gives CASSVEDRGEQYF.

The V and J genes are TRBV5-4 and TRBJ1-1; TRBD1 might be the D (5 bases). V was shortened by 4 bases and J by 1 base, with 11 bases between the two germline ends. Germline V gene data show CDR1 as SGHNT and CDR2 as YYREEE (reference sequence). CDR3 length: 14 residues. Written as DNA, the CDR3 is TGTGCCAGCAGCGCGAGGGGATGGAACACTGAAGCTTTCTTT. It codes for CASSARGWNTEAFF.

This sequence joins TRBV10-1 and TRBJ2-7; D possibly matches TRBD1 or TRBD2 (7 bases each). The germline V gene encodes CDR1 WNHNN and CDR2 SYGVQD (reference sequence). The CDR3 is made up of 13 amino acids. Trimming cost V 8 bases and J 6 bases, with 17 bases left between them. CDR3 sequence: CASRGDREGEQYF. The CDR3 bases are TGCGCCAGCCGGGGGGACAGAGAAGGCGAGCAGTACTTC.

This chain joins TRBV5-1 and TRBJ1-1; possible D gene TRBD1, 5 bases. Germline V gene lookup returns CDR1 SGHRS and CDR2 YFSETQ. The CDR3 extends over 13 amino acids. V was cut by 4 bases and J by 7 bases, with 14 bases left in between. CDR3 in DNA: TGCGCCAGCAGCCCGGGGACTGAGAGTGAAGCTTTCTTT. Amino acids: CASSPGTESEAFF.

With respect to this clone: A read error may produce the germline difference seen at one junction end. In nucleotides, the CDR3 is TGTGCCAGCAGGTTAGGGAGCTCTGGGGCCAACGTCCTGACTTTC. It codes for CASRLGSSGANVLTF. The V and J genes are TRBV7-2 and TRBJ2-6; D possibly corresponds to TRBD2 (5 bases). The CDR3 is 15 amino acids. Germline-derived CDR1 and CDR2 are SGHTA and FQGNSA. Using reference TRBV7-2 and TRBJ2-6 for the parts outside the CDR3, the full variable domain is GAGVSQSPSNKVTEKGKDVELRCDPISGHTALYWYRQSLGQGLEFLIYFQGNSAPDKSGLPSDRFSAERTGGSVSTLTIQRTQQEDSAVYLCASRLGSSGANVLTFGAGSRLTVL.

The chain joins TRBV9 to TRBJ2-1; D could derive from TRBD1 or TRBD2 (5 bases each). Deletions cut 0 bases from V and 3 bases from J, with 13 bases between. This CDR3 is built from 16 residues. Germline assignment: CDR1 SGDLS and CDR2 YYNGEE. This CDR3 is CASSVEGREYYNEQFF. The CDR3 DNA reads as TGTGCCAGCAGCGTAGAGGGCAGGGAGTACTACAATGAGCAGTTCTTC.

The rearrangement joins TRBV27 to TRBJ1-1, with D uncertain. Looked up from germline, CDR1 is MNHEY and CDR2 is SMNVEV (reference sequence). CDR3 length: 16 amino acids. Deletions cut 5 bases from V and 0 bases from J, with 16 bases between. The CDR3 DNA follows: TGTGCCAGCAGTCCCCTTTTGAGGCCTTTGAACACTGAAGCTTTCTTT. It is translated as CASSPLLRPLNTEAFF.

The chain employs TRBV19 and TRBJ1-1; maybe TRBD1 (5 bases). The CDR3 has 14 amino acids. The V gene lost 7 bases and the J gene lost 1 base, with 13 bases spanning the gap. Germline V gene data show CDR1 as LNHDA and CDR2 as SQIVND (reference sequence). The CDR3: CASKFPGTNTEAFF. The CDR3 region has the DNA TGTGCCAGTAAGTTCCCAGGGACGAACACTGAAGCTTTCTTT.

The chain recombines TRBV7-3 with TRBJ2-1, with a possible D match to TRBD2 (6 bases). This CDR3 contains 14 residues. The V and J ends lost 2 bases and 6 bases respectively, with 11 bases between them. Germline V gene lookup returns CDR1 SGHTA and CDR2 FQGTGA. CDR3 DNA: TGTGCCAGCAGCTTATTCGGACTATCCAATGAGCAGTTCTTC. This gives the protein CASSLFGLSNEQFF.

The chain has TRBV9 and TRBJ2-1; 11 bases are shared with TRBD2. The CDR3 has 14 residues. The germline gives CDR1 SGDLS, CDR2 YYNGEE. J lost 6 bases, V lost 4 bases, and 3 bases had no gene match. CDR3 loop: CASSSGTSGNEQFF. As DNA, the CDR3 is TGTGCCAGCAGCTCTGGGACTAGCGGCAATGAGCAGTTCTTC. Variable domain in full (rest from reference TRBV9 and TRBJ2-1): DSGVTQTPKHLITATGQRVTLRCSPRSGDLSVYWYQQSLDQGLQFLIQYYNGEERAKGNILERFSAQQFPDLHSELNLSSLELGDSALYFCASSSGTSGNEQFFGPGTRLTVL.

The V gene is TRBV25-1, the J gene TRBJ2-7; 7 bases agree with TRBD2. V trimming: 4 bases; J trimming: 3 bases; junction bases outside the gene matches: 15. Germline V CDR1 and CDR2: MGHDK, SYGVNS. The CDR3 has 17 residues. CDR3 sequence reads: CASSAPWGAGLNYEQYF. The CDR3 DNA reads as TGTGCCAGCAGTGCTCCATGGGGAGCGGGACTCAACTACGAGCAGTACTTC.

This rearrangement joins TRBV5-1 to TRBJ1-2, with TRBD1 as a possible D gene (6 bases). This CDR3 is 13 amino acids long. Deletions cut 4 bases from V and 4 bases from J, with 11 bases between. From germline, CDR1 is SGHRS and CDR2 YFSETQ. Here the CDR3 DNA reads TGCGCCAGCAGCCCCGGGACAATCTATGGCTACACCTTC. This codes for CASSPGTIYGYTF.

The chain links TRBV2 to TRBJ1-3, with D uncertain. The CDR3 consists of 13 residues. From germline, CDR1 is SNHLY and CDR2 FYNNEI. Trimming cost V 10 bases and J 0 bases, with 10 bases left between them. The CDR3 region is CAIGPLSGNTIYF. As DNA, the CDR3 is TGTGCCATCGGCCCTCTCTCTGGAAACACCATATATTTT.

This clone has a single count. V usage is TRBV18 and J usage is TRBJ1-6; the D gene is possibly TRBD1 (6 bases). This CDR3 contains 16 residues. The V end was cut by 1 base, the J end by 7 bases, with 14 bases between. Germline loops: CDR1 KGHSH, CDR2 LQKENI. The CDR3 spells CASSPQGDGQNSPLHF. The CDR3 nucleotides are TGTGCCAGCTCACCACAGGGGGATGGTCAGAATTCACCCCTCCACTTT.

CDR3 in DNA: TGTGCCACATATCTAGGGGAGCGCTATGGCTACACCTTC. Translation: CATYLGERYGYTF. The V and J genes are TRBV11-2 and TRBJ1-2, with a possible D match to TRBD1 (5 bases). Between the trimmed V and J ends, which lost 10 bases and 4 bases, there was a span of 16 bases. The CDR3 covers 13 residues. From germline, CDR1 is SGHAT and CDR2 FQNNGV.

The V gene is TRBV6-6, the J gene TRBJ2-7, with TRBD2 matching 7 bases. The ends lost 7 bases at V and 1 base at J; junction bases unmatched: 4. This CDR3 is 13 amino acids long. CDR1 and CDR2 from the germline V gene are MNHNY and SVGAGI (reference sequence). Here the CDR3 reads CASTEGLSYEQYV. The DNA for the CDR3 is TGTGCCAGCACCGAGGGACTATCCTACGAGCAGTACGTC.

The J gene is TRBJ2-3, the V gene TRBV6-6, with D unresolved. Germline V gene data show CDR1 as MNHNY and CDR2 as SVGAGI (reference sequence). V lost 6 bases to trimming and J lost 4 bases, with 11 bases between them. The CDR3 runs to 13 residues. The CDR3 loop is CASSSTRSDTQYF. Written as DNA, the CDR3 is TGTGCCAGCAGCTCCACCCGCTCAGATACGCAGTATTTT.